These T cell receptor beta chains were read from a single sample in a study of shared clonotypes between healthy human individuals. Repertoires were generated with immunoSEQ multiplex PCR, while TCRdb's copy carries only in-frame clones and drops some. The table shows under 1 million clones, with about 92% occurring only once. Sequencing was carried out using naive CD8+ T cells sorted from blood. The receptor source for this set is a man aged 30 to 39 in good health. The CDR3 runs from the conserved cysteine through the conserved F or W. A D gene is named only where the DNA matches it firmly. Clone size appears in some rows only: once, few, many, or a class for an expanded clone.

j_call d_call clone_size v_call cdr3_aa cdr3_nt
TRBJ1-5 . few TRBV23-1 CARWGLYNQPQHF TGCGCCAGGTGGGGGCTTTACAATCAGCCCCAGCATTTT
TRBJ2-7 TRBD1 . TRBV5-1 CASSRTGGREQYF TGCGCCAGCAGCAGAACAGGGGGCCGGGAGCAGTACTTC
TRBJ2-1 . . TRBV7-8 CASNRRFGLNNEQFF TGTGCCAGCAACAGGCGATTCGGACTTAACAATGAGCAGTTCTTC
TRBJ2-5 . once TRBV9 CASSYFGTSQETQYF TGTGCCAGCAGCTATTTCGGGACTTCCCAAGAGACCCAGTACTTC
TRBJ2-7 TRBD1 . TRBV5-1 CASSAGQGYEQYF TGCGCCAGCAGCGCAGGACAGGGTTACGAGCAGTACTTC
TRBJ2-1 TRBD2 . TRBV7-9 CASSRPGLAGGPGFF TGTGCCAGCAGCCGACCTGGACTAGCGGGAGGGCCGGGGTTCTTC
TRBJ2-7 TRBD1 . TRBV28 CASSLLGTGGEEQYF TGTGCCAGCAGTTTACTAGGAACAGGGGGCGAGGAGCAGTACTTC
TRBJ2-1 TRBD2 . TRBV29-1 CSVEAGLAGASSFGEQFF TGCAGCGTTGAAGCCGGACTAGCGGGGGCCTCGTCTTTTGGTGAGCAGTTCTTC
TRBJ2-4 TRBD1 . TRBV11-2 CASSPSGGGQGLAKNIQYF TGTGCCAGCAGCCCCTCCGGCGGGGGACAGGGCCTAGCCAAAAACATTCAGTACTTC
TRBJ2-3 . . TRBV27 CASSLLSHTDTQYF TGTGCCAGCAGTTTATTGTCGCACACAGATACGCAGTATTTT
TRBJ2-2 . . TRBV9 CASSLIAGELFF TGTGCCAGCAGCCTGATAGCCGGGGAGCTGTTTTTT
TRBJ2-5 . . TRBV27 CASSLGGLGETQYF TGTGCCAGCAGTTTAGGGGGGCTGGGGGAGACCCAGTACTTC
TRBJ2-7 TRBD2 . TRBV9 CASSVSGLAGATYEQYF TGTGCCAGCAGCGTCTCAGGACTAGCGGGGGCTACCTACGAGCAGTACTTC
TRBJ1-1 . . TRBV9 CASSPPDTEAFF TGTGCCAGCAGCCCGCCGGACACTGAAGCTTTCTTT
TRBJ2-1 TRBD2 . TRBV2 CASTPGTSGYNEQFF TGTGCCAGCACCCCCGGGACTAGCGGGTACAATGAGCAGTTCTTC
TRBJ1-1 . . TRBV11-2 CASSNGGFGAFF TGTGCCAGCAGCAACGGGGGTTTTGGGGCTTTCTTT